This T cell receptor beta chain was documented in a study of shared clonotypes between healthy human individuals. Study-level findings and limits: Non-shared clonotypes showed lower generation probabilities than clonotypes common to all four donors. Rarefaction curves obtained for sorted subsets showed sequencing incomplete despite large depth.

CD45RO+ cells and CCR7-negative CD45RA+ TemRA cells were combined as CD8 memory. The authors loaded roughly 200 ng DNA, about 30,000 T cell genomes, into sorted-subset replicate PCRs. Assay: immunoSEQ multiplex PCR; the TCRdb copy retains only in-frame clones and omits some. This sample carries approximately 640,000 clones, about nine tenths of them seen once, and the ten largest clones take 30% to 40%. On this clone itself: As yet, its antigen is unknown.

V dropped 0 bases and J dropped 2 bases, with 7 bases sitting between them. The CDR3 has 15 amino acids. Germline CDR1 and CDR2: MRHNA and SNTAGT. This receptor was obtained from a man younger than 35 in good health. Some clones in this sample may be carry-over from other donors' samples. Sequenced: memory CD8+ T cells from PBMCs. As for subset: CD45RO+ cells pooled with CCR7-negative TemRA cells. V usage is TRBV6-4 and J usage is TRBJ2-2; D ambiguous. This CDR3 is CASSDSNSNTGELFF. The CDR3 DNA is TGTGCCAGCAGTGACTCTAACAGCAACACCGGGGAGCTGTTTTTT.